This TCR beta chain was obtained from a study of memory CD4+ T cells and cytomegalovirus serostatus. The sort gate was single viable CD3+CD4+CD8-CD45RO+ cells for memory CD4+ T cells. After thawing, CD4+ T cells were positively selected. To note about this clone: Antigen unknown.

The CDR3 has 14 amino acids. Germline V gene sequence: CDR1 SEHNR, CDR2 FQNEAQ (reference sequence). Study-level points and caveats: CD4+ memory repertoires contained about two fifths of the 164 reported CMV TCRbeta sequences. Suggested: most of the CMV-linked TCR signature lies in CD4+ memory cells.

Using immunoSEQ multiplex PCR, the repertoire was profiled, and TCRdb retains in-frame clones only, with some absent. Among about 40,000 clones listed, roughly four fifths were seen once. The sample taken for sequencing was memory CD4+ T cells from blood. The receptor comes from an adult in good health and CMV-seronegative. The rearrangement uses TRBV7-9 and TRBJ2-2; tentatively, D is TRBD2 (6 bases). In DNA form, the CDR3 reads TGTGCTCTGGGAGGAAGAAGAAACACCGGGGAGCTGTTTTTT. Amino acid sequence: CALGGRRNTGELFF.